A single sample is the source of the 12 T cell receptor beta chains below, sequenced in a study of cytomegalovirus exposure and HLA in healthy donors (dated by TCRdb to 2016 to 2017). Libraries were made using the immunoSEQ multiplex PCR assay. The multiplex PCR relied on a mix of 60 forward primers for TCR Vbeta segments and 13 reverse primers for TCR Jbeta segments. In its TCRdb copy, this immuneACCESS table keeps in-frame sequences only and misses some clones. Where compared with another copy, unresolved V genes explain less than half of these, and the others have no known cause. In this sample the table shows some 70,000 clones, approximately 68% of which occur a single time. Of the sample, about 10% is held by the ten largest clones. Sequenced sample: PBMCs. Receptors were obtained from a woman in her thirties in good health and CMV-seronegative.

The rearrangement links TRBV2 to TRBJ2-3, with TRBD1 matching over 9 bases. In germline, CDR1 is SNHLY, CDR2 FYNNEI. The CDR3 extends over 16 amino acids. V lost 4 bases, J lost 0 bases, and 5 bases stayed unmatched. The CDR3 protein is CASSAGTGRSTDTQYF. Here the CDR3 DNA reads TGTGCCAGCAGTGCCGGGACAGGGCGTAGCACAGATACGCAGTATTTT.

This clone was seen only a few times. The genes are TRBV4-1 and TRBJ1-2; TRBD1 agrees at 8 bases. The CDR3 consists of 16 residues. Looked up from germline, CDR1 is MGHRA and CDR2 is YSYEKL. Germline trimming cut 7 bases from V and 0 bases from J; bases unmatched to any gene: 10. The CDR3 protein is CASNQGQDVPNYGYTF. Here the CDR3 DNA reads TGCGCCAGCAACCAGGGACAGGACGTTCCTAACTATGGCTACACCTTC.

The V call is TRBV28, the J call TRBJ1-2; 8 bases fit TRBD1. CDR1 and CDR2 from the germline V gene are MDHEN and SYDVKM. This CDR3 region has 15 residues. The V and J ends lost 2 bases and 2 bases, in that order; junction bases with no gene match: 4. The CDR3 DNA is TGTGCCAGCAGTTTAAGCAGGGGGCAGAACTATGGCTACACCTTC. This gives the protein CASSLSRGQNYGYTF.

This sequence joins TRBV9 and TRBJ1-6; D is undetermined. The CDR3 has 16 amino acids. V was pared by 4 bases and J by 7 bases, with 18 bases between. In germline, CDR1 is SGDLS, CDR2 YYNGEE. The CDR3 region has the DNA TGTGCCAGCAGCCCCTCATCCGGAGGGAACAATTCACCCCTCCACTTT. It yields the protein CASSPSSGGNNSPLHF.

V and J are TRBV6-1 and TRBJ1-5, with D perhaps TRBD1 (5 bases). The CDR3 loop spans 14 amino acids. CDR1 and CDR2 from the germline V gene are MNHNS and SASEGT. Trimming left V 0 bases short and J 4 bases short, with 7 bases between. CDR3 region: CASSEAHRNQPQHF. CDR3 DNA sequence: TGTGCCAGCAGTGAAGCGCACAGGAATCAGCCCCAGCATTTT.

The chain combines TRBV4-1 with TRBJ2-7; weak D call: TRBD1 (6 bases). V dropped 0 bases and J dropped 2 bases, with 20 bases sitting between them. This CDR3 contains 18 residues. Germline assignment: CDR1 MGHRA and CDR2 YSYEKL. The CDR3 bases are TGCGCCAGCAGCCAAGATAGGAGTCGGACAGTCGGTCCCTACGAGCAGTACTTC. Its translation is CASSQDRSRTVGPYEQYF.

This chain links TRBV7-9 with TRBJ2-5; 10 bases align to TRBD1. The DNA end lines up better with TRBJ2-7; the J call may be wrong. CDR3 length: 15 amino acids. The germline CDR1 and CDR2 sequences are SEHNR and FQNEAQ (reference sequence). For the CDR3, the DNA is TGTGCCAGCAGCCTGGGACAGGGGCTCTCCTACGAGCAGTACTTC. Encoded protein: CASSLGQGLSYEQYF.

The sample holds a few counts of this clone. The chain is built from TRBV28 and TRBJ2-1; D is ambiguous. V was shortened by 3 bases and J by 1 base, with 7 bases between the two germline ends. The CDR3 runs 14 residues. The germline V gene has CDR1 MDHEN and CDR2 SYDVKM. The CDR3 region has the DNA TGTGCCAGCAGTTTTCTCAGATCCTACAATGAGCAGTTCTTC. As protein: CASSFLRSYNEQFF.

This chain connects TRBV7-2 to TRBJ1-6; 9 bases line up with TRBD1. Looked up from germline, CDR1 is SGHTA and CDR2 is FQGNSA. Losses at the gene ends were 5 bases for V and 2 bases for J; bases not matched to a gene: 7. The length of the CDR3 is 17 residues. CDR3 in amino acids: CASSPQQGATYNSPLHF. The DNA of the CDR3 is TGTGCCAGCAGCCCTCAACAGGGGGCAACCTATAATTCACCCCTCCACTTT.

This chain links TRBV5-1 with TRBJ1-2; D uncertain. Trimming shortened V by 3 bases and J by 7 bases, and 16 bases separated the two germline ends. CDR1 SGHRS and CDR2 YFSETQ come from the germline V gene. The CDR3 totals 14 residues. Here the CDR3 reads CASSSATGETGYTF. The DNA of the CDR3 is TGCGCCAGCAGCTCCGCTACTGGGGAGACTGGCTACACCTTC.

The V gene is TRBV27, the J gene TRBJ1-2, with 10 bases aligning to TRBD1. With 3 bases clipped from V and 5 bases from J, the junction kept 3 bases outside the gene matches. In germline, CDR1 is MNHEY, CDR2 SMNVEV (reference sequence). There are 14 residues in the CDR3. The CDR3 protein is CASSFRDRGYGYTF. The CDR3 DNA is TGTGCCAGCAGTTTTCGGGACAGGGGATATGGCTACACCTTC.

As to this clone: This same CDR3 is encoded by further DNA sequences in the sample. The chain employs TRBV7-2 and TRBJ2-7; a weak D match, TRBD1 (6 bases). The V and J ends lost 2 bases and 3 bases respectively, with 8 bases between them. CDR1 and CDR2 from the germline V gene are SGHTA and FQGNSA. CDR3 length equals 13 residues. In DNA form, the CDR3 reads TGTGCCAGCAGCTTAAACAGGGACTACGAGCAGTACTTC. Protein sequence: CASSLNRDYEQYF.